This paragraph reports one TCR beta chain. This sample is part of a study of blood T cell repertoires in COVID-19. The recovered donors of Cohort 3 showed two negative PCRs, clearance, or symptom resolution. Per the authors' pipeline: Reference gene primer amplification yielded estimated nucleated cell counts. The method was immunoSEQ multiplex PCR; TCRdb's version includes in-frame clones alone and lacks a portion of them. The V and J calls and clone size were taken over from that table, and D and trimming were inferred from the DNA. Altogether about 280,000 clones are present, less than 85% being singletons, with the ten largest covering about 2.5%. V shed 1 base and J 8 bases; nucleotides not matched to a gene: 10. This CDR3 comprises 16 residues. The germline CDR1 and CDR2 sequences are SGHKS and YYEKEE (reference sequence).

The clonotype was recovered from a woman between 50 and 59 years old who had recovered from COVID-19. The chain employs TRBV5-5 and TRBJ1-4, with 8 bases identical to TRBD1. The sample was PBMCs or T cells enriched from blood (not recorded which). CDR3 in DNA: TGTGCCAGCAGCTTGAATTTGGACAGGGAGTACGAAAAACTGTTTTTT. Its translation is CASSLNLDREYEKLFF.